The T cell receptor beta chain described here comes from a study of CD8 T cells in ankylosing spondylitis. General study results and limits: Reportedly, significant enrichment of disease-linked clones occurred in matched ankylosing spondylitis synovial fluid. One TCR beta motif, made up of under ten highly homologous variants, appeared characteristic of ankylosing spondylitis blood.

TCRdb recomputed calls from the 5' RACE reads with MiXCR, one row per CDR3 protein. Of 150,000 to 200,000 distinct CDR3 sequences in the sample, 9.5% to 13% are singletons; the top ten hold around 29%. Many counts were recorded for this clonotype. The antigen remains unidentified. This CDR3 comprises 15 residues. Germline values: CDR1 SGHRS, CDR2 YFSETQ. V gave up 2 bases and J gave up 3 bases; unmatched junction bases: 5. This receptor was obtained from a male donor with ankylosing spondylitis or in good health (not recorded which). Sequencing input: blood, either unsorted or a sorted T cell fraction (not recorded which). The rearrangement joins TRBV5-1 to TRBJ2-1; 7 positions match TRBD2. CDR3 sequence: CASSFTAGDYNEQFF. CDR3 in DNA: TGCGCCAGCAGCTTCACGGCGGGAGACTACAATGAGCAGTTCTTC.